Below are 22 T cell receptor beta chains sequenced from a single sample in a study of blood T cell repertoires in COVID-19. Produced via immunoSEQ multiplex PCR; TCRdb's table is partial and in-frame only. The sample lists 240,000 or so clones; approximately 86% were seen once. Sequences were obtained from peripheral blood. The receptors here all came from a woman between 65 and 79 years old with active or convalescent COVID-19.

V is TRBV18 and J is TRBJ1-2, with 7 bases that match TRBD1. Unmatched junction bases numbered 2, after V lost 4 bases and J lost 3 bases. The CDR3 consists of 13 residues. From germline, CDR1 is KGHSH and CDR2 LQKENI. The CDR3 reads CASSLRGDYGYTF. CDR3 DNA sequence: TGTGCCAGCTCACTCAGGGGGGACTATGGCTACACCTTC.

The table lists this clone with a few counts. This rearrangement joins TRBV12-5 to TRBJ1-1; the D gene is possibly TRBD1 (5 bases). V gave up 6 bases and J gave up 1 base, with 9 bases separating them. The CDR3 sequence is 13 residues long. Germline CDR1 LGHNT, CDR2 FRNRAP. The CDR3 loop reads CASGEQENTEAFF. The DNA for the CDR3 is TGTGCTAGTGGCGAACAGGAGAACACTGAAGCTTTCTTT.

This chain connects TRBV19 to TRBJ1-5; weak D call: TRBD1 (6 bases). The V end lost 8 bases, the J end lost 0 bases, and 14 bases lay between the germline ends. The CDR3 runs to 15 residues. CDR1 and CDR2 from the germline V gene are LNHDA and SQIVND (reference sequence). CDR3 residues: CASLGGAYSNQPQHF. CDR3 coding DNA: TGTGCCAGTTTAGGGGGGGCATATAGCAATCAGCCCCAGCATTTT.

The chain couples TRBV4-3 to TRBJ1-4, with D uncertain. CDR1 LGHNA and CDR2 YSLEER come from the germline V gene. Trimming stripped 4 bases from V and 8 bases from J, with 14 bases between. The CDR3 loop spans 14 amino acids. CDR3 region: CASSLDPAGEKLFF. The CDR3 region has the DNA TGCGCCAGCAGCCTCGACCCGGCCGGGGAAAAACTGTTTTTT.

The chain joins TRBV24-1 to TRBJ2-1; TRBD1 might be the D (5 bases). V lost 6 bases, J lost 0 bases, and 11 bases lay in between. Germline CDR1 KGHDR, CDR2 SFDVKD. CDR3 length: 15 amino acids. CDR3: CATSSQTVSYNEQFF. The CDR3, as DNA: TGTGCCACCAGTTCCCAGACAGTCTCCTACAATGAGCAGTTCTTC.

This clone was observed a single time. The chain carries TRBV5-6 and TRBJ2-3, with D possibly matching TRBD1 (5 bases). Germline lookup yields CDR1 SGHDT and CDR2 YYEEEE. The V end was cut by 3 bases, the J end by 8 bases, with 13 bases between. The CDR3 runs 13 residues. CDR3 bases: TGTGCCAGCAGCTCGTCCTTTCAGGGTACGCAGTATTTT. Translated: CASSSSFQGTQYF. Complete variable domain (other parts from reference TRBV5-6 and TRBJ2-3): DAGVTQSPTHLIKTRGQQVTLRCSPKSGHDTVSWYQQALGQGPQFIFQYYEEEERQRGNFPDRFSGHQFPNYSSELNVNALLLGDSALYLCASSSSFQGTQYFGPGTRLTVL.

This chain links TRBV6-5 with TRBJ2-5, with D possibly TRBD2 on 5 matching bases. Germline V gene sequence: CDR1 MNHEY, CDR2 SVGAGI. With 0 bases removed from V and 1 base from J, the gap between germline ends came to 6 bases. The CDR3 consists of 14 residues. CDR3 in DNA: TGTGCCAGCAGTTACTCGGCGGGCCAAGAGACCCAGTACTTC. This sequence encodes CASSYSAGQETQYF.

This rearrangement joins TRBV4-1 to TRBJ2-5; possibly TRBD2 for D (5 bases). Trimming stripped 6 bases from V and 2 bases from J, with 10 bases between. Germline CDR1 and CDR2: MGHRA and YSYEKL. The CDR3 extends over 13 amino acids. This chain's CDR3 is CASRGSRQETQYF. The CDR3 nucleotides read TGCGCCAGCAGGGGGAGCAGGCAAGAGACCCAGTACTTC.

This clone was detected only once. The rearrangement joins TRBV7-2 to TRBJ1-2; no clear D. Germline CDR1 SGHTA, CDR2 FQGNSA. V was shortened by 4 bases and J by 6 bases, with 18 bases between the two germline ends. This CDR3 spans 15 amino acids. The CDR3 spells CASSSSGFPLDGYTF. In nucleotides, the CDR3 is TGTGCCAGCAGCTCGTCAGGATTCCCCCTCGATGGCTACACCTTC. Looking up the rest from reference TRBV7-2 and TRBJ1-2 gives the full variable domain: GAGVSQSPSNKVTEKGKDVELRCDPISGHTALYWYRQSLGQGLEFLIYFQGNSAPDKSGLPSDRFSAERTGGSVSTLTIQRTQQEDSAVYLCASSSSGFPLDGYTFGSGTRLTVV.

The chain combines TRBV19 with TRBJ1-5; 7 positions match TRBD1. With V trimmed by 9 bases and J by 9 bases, 17 bases remained unmatched. The CDR3 has 15 amino acids. Germline CDR1 is LNHDA and CDR2 is SQIVND (reference sequence). CDR3 sequence (DNA): TGTGCCAGCGCCCGACAGGGACCTTACGGGACGCCCCAGCATTTT. This sequence encodes CASARQGPYGTPQHF.

V is TRBV3-1 (or the pseudogene TRBV3-2) and J is TRBJ1-1, with a weak D call TRBD1 (5 bases). Germline-derived CDR1 and CDR2 are LGHDT and YNNKEL (reference sequence). The CDR3 is made up of 15 amino acids. Trimming removed 7 bases at V and 6 bases at J, with 21 bases between. The CDR3 reads CASTRQFYLSSEAFF. The CDR3 DNA reads TGTGCCAGCACCCGACAGTTCTACTTAAGTTCTGAAGCTTTCTTT.

The gene calls are TRBV3-1 (or the pseudogene TRBV3-2) and TRBJ2-7; D may be TRBD1 (8 bases). This CDR3 spans 17 amino acids. With 6 bases removed from V and 3 bases from J, the gap between germline ends came to 24 bases. Germline loops: CDR1 LGHDT, CDR2 YNNKEL (reference sequence). CDR3 bases: TGTGCCAGCAGTCGGCAGGGGGCGATTACGGGGGGCTACGAGCAGTACTTC. Its translation is CASSRQGAITGGYEQYF.

CDR3 DNA sequence: TGTGCCAGCAGACATCCCGGGTCTCATTCCACCGGGGAGCTGTTTTTT. Encoded protein: CASRHPGSHSTGELFF. The rearrangement joins TRBV7-2 to TRBJ2-2, with D hard to call. The V end lost 6 bases, the J end lost 4 bases, and 18 bases lay between the germline ends. The germline V gene encodes CDR1 SGHTA and CDR2 FQGNSA. The CDR3 is 16 residues long. Full variable domain (rest looked up from reference TRBV7-2 and TRBJ2-2): GAGVSQSPSNKVTEKGKDVELRCDPISGHTALYWYRQSLGQGLEFLIYFQGNSAPDKSGLPSDRFSAERTGGSVSTLTIQRTQQEDSAVYLCASRHPGSHSTGELFFGEGSRLTVL.

The chain recombines TRBV10-3 with TRBJ1-6; D remains ambiguous. Deletions cut 5 bases from V and 0 bases from J, with 11 bases between. From germline, CDR1 is ENHRY and CDR2 SYGVKD. CDR3 length: 16 amino acids. CDR3 coding DNA: TGTGCCATCAGTCCACAAGTAAGCTCCTATAATTCACCCCTCCACTTT. Amino acids: CAISPQVSSYNSPLHF.

The V call is TRBV6-4, the J call TRBJ1-4, with 7 bases that match TRBD1. Per germline, CDR1 MRHNA and CDR2 SNTAGT. This CDR3 contains 14 residues. V trimming: 5 bases; J trimming: 8 bases; junction bases outside the gene matches: 8. CDR3 nucleotides: TGTGCCAGCAGTAAAACAGGGGAAGGAGAAAAACTGTTTTTT. This sequence encodes CASSKTGEGEKLFF.

This chain links TRBV27 with TRBJ1-4; 7 bases are a match to TRBD1. Germline V CDR1 and CDR2: MNHEY, SMNVEV (reference sequence). The CDR3 loop spans 14 amino acids. After removal of 6 bases from V and 8 bases from J, the junction contained 9 bases not matched to a gene. In nucleotides, the CDR3 is TGTGCCAGCAGCCAACAGGGGATTCGGGAAAAACTGTTTTTT. Amino acid sequence: CASSQQGIREKLFF.

The V call is TRBV6-5, the J call TRBJ1-4; no reliable D call. CDR1 is MNHEY, CDR2 SVGAGI, per germline. The CDR3 totals 15 residues. V dropped 6 bases and J dropped 8 bases, with 19 bases sitting between them. CDR3 nucleotide sequence: TGTGCCAGCAGACCTTTGGTGGAGAGTAGGGAAAAACTGTTTTTT. Translation gives CASRPLVESREKLFF.

V usage is TRBV15 and J usage is TRBJ2-1; a possible D gene is TRBD2 (6 bases). Germline V gene data show CDR1 as LNHNV and CDR2 as YYDKDF (reference sequence). The germline V and J ends were trimmed by 8 bases and 7 bases, with 15 bases remaining between them. The CDR3 consists of 13 residues. The CDR3 DNA is TGTGCCACCTCCCGGGGGTGGTTGAATGAGCAGTTCTTC. Its translation is CATSRGWLNEQFF.

The V and J genes are TRBV27 and TRBJ2-7, with D tentatively TRBD2 (6 bases). This CDR3 spans 15 amino acids. The V gene lost 5 bases and the J gene lost 0 bases, with 14 bases spanning the gap. CDR1 MNHEY and CDR2 SMNVEV come from the germline V gene (reference sequence). CDR3 DNA sequence: TGTGCCAGCAGTCCTTGGGGAGGCGGCTCCTACGAGCAGTACTTC. Residues: CASSPWGGGSYEQYF.

V usage is TRBV2 and J usage is TRBJ1-1; D call uncertain. CDR1 is SNHLY and CDR2 is FYNNEI in the germline V gene. V lost 6 bases and J lost 12, with 20 bases in between. This CDR3 region has 13 residues. In DNA, the CDR3 is TGTGCCAGCAGCTCCCGCCGGAGGGATGTGACTTTCTTT. Translating gives CASSSRRRDVTFF.

The chain is built from TRBV28 and TRBJ1-2, with a tentative D call TRBD1 (5 bases). The CDR3 contains 13 residues. V lost 5 bases and J 8 bases, leaving 15 bases between the germline ends. Germline V gives CDR1 MDHEN, CDR2 SYDVKM. CDR3 DNA: TGTGCCAGCAGTGGGGCAATTCTCCGGGGCTACACCTTC. Amino acids: CASSGAILRGYTF.

CDR3 bases: TGTGCCAGCAGCTTGGCTCAAATAGGGGGCTCCCAGCCCCAGCATTTT. Protein sequence: CASSLAQIGGSQPQHF. The chain is built from TRBV5-6 and TRBJ1-5, with 7 bases fitting TRBD1. V lost 0 bases to trimming and J lost 7 bases; unmatched junction nucleotides: 10. CDR3 length: 16 residues. Germline values: CDR1 SGHDT, CDR2 YYEEEE.